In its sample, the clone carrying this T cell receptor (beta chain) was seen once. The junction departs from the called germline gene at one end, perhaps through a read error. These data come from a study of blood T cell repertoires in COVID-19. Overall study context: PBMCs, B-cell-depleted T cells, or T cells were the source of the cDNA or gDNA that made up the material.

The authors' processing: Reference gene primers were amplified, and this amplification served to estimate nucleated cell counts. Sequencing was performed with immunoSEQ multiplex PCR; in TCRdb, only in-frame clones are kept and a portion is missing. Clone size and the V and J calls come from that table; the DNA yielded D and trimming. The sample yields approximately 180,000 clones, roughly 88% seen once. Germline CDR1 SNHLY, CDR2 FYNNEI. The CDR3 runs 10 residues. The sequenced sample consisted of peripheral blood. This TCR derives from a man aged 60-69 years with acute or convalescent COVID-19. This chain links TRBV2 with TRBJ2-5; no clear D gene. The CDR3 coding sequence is TGTGCCAGCGCAATTCTCCCTCTACACTTC. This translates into CASAILPLHF.